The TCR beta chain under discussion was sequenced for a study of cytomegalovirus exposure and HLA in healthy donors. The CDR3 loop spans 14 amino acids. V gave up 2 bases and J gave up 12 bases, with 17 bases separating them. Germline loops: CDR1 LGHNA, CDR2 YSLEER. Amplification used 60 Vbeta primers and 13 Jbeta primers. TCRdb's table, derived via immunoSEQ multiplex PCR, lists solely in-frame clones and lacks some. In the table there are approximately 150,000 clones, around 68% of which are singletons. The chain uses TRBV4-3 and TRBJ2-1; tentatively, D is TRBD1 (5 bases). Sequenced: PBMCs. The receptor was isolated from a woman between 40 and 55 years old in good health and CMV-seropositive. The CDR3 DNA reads TGCGCCAGCAGCCAAAATCGTGGGGCGGATGGGCAGTTCTTC. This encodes CASSQNRGADGQFF.